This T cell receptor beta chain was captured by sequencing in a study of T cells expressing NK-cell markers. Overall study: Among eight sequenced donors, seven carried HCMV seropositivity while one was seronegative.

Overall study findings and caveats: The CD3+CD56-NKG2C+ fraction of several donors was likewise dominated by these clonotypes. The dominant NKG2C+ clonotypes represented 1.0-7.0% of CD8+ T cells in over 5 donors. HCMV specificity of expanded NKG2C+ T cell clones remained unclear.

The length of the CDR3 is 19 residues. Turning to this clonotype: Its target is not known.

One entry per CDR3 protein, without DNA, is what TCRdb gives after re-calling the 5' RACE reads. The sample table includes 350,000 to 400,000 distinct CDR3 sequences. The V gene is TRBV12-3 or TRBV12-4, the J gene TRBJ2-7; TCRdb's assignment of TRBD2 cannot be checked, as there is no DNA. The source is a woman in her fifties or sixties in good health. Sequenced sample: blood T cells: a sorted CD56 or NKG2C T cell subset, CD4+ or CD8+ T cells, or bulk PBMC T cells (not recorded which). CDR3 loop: CASSPPQGALAARAYEQYF.